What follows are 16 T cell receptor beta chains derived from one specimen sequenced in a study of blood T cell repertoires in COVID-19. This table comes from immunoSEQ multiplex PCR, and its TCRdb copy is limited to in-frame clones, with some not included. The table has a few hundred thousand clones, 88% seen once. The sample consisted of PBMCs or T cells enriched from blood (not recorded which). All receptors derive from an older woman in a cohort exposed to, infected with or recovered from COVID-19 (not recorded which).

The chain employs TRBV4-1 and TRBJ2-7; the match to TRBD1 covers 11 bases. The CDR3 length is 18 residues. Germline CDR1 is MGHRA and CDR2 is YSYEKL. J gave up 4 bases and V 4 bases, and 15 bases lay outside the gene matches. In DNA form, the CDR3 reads TGCGCCAGCAGCCGCGGCCCTTCTTCCGGGACAGGGGGGTACGAGCAGTACTTC. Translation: CASSRGPSSGTGGYEQYF.

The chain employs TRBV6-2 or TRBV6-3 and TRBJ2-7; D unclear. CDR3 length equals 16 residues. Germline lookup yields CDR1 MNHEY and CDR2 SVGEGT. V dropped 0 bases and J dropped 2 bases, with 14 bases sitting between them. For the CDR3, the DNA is TGTGCCAGCAGTTACTCGATCGGGTTTGTGACCTACGAGCAGTACTTC. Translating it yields CASSYSIGFVTYEQYF.

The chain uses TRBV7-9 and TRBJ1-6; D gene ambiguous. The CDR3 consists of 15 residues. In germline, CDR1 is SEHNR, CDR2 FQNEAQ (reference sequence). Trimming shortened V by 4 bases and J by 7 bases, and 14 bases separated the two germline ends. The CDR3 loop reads CASSSSTVPNSPLHF. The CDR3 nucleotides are TGTGCCAGCAGCTCCAGTACAGTGCCCAATTCACCCCTCCACTTT.

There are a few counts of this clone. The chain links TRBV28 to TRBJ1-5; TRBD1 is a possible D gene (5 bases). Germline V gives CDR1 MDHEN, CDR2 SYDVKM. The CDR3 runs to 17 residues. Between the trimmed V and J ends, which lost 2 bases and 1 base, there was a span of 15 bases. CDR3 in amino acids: CASSLPPRVRSNQPQHF. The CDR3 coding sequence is TGTGCCAGCAGTTTACCTCCCAGGGTTCGCAGCAATCAGCCCCAGCATTTT.

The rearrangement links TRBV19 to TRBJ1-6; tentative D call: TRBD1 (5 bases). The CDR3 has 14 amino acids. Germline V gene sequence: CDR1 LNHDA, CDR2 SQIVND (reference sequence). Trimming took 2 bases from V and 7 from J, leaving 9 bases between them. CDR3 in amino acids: CASSITGENSPLHF. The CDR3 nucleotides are TGTGCCAGTAGTATAACGGGGGAGAATTCACCCCTCCACTTT. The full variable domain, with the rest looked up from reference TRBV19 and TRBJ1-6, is DGGITQSPKYLFRKEGQNVTLSCEQNLNHDAMYWYRQDPGQGLRLIYYSQIVNDFQKGDIAEGYSVSREKKESFPLTVTSAQKNPTAFYLCASSITGENSPLHFGNGTRLTVT.

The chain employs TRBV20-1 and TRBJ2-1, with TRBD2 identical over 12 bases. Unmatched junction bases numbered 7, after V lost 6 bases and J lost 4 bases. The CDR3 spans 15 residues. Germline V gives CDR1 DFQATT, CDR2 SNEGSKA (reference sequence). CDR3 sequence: CSASIGLAGYNEQFF. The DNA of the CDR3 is TGCAGTGCAAGTATAGGACTAGCGGGATACAATGAGCAGTTCTTC.

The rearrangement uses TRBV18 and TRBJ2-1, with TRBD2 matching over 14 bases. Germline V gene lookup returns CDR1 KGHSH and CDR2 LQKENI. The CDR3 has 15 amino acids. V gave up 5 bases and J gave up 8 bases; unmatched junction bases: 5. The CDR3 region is CASSKGLAGAYEQFF. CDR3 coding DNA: TGTGCCAGCTCAAAGGGACTAGCGGGAGCCTATGAGCAGTTCTTC.

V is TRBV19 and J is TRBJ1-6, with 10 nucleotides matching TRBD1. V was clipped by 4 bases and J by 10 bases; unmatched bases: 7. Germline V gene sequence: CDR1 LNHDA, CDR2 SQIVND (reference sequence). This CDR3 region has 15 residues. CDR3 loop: CASSTWTGGNSPLHF. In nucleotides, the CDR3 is TGTGCCAGTAGTACCTGGACAGGGGGGAACTCACCCCTCCACTTT. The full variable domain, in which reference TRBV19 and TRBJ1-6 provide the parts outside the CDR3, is DGGITQSPKYLFRKEGQNVTLSCEQNLNHDAMYWYRQDPGQGLRLIYYSQIVNDFQKGDIAEGYSVSREKKESFPLTVTSAQKNPTAFYLCASSTWTGGNSPLHFGNGTRLTVT.

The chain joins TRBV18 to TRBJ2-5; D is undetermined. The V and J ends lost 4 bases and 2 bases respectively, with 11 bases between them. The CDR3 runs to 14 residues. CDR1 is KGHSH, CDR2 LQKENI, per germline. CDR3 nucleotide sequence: TGTGCCAGCTCACTTAAAACAGCTCAAGAGACCCAGTACTTC. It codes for CASSLKTAQETQYF.

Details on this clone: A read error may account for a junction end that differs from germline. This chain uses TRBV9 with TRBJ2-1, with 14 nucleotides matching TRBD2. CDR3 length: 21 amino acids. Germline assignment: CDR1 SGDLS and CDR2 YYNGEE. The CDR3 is CAGSAHLSGTSGRGTYNEQFF. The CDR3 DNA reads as TGTGCCGGCAGTGCACACCTATCCGGGACTAGCGGGAGAGGGACCTACAATGAGCAGTTCTTC.

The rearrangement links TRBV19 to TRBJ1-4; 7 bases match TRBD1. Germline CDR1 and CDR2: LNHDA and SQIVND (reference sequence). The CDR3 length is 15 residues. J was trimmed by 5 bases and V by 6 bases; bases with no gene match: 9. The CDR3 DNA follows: TGTGCCAGTAGCTTCGGACCGGGACAGAATGAAAAACTGTTTTTT. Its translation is CASSFGPGQNEKLFF.

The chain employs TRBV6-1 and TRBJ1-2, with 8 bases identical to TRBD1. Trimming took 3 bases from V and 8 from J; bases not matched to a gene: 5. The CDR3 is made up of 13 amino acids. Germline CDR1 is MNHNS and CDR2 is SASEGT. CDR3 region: CASSERQGLGYTF. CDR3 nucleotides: TGTGCCAGCAGTGAGCGACAGGGGCTCGGCTACACCTTC.

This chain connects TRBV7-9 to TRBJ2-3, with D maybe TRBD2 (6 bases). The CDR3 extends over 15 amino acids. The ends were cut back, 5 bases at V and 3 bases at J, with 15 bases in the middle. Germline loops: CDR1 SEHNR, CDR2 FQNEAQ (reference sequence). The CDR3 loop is CASSAGLPQTDTQYF. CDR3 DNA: TGTGCCAGCAGCGCAGGACTACCCCAAACAGATACGCAGTATTTT.

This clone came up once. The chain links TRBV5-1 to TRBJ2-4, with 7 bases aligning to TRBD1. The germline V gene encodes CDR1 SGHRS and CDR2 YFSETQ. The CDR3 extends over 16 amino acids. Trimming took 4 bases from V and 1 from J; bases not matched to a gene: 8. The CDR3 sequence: CASSLKQGWAKNIQYF. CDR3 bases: TGCGCCAGCAGCCTAAAACAGGGGTGGGCCAAAAACATTCAGTACTTC.

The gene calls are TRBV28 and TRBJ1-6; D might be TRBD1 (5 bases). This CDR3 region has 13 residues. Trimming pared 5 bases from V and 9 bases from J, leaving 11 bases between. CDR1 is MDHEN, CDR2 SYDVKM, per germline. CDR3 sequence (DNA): TGTGCCAGCAGTCCCAGGGACTTTTCACCCCTCCACTTT. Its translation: CASSPRDFSPLHF.

The CDR3 bases are TGTGCCAGCAGCTCTGAGATGACAGGGTCGGGAACTGAAGCTTTCTTT. Its translation: CASSSEMTGSGTEAFF. V usage is TRBV7-2 and J usage is TRBJ1-1; 7 bases fit TRBD1. CDR1 is SGHTA, CDR2 FQGNSA, per germline. This CDR3 is 16 amino acids long. J was trimmed by 5 bases and V by 4 bases; bases with no gene match: 13.